The clone carrying this TCR beta chain was recorded at least ten times. The antigen is undetermined. The data are from a study of T cells in Graves' hyperthyroidism and ophthalmopathy. Study background: Peripheral blood draws took place at initial diagnosis, ahead of any treatment. General study points: Ophthalmopathy was predicted by the model a median of roughly 6.6 months ahead of onset. Blood also showed most of the thyroid clonotypes that were expanded above 0.001.

CDR1 GTSNPN and CDR2 SVGIG come from the germline V gene (reference sequence). The CDR3 totals 13 residues. Trimming removed 2 bases at V and 6 bases at J, with 13 bases between. Stable disease denoted Graves' hyperthyroidism without ophthalmopathy progression within 18 months. RNA transcripts yielded amplified TCR beta CDR3 regions. Primed by the HTBI set, a first-round RT-PCR was run on the TCR CDR3. TCRdb fed the multiplex PCR reads into MiXCR, producing one record per CDR3 protein. Of around 600,000 distinct CDR3 sequences listed, approximately 14% are singletons. The chain couples TRBV30 to TRBJ1-1; tentatively, D is TRBD1 (6 bases). Sequences were obtained from blood. This sequence originates from a woman younger than 45 with Graves' hyperthyroidism. CDR3 residues: CAWSPNREAEAFF. CDR3 nucleotide sequence: TGTGCCTGGAGTCCCAACAGGGAGGCTGAAGCTTTCTTT.